This passage covers 11 T cell receptor beta chains from one sample sequenced in a study of blood T cell repertoires in COVID-19. Method: immunoSEQ multiplex PCR; TCRdb's copy keeps in-frame clones and lacks some. The sample holds approximately 79,000 clones; 80% are singletons and the top ten take roughly 12%. The sequenced sample consisted of peripheral blood. These receptors all stem from a middle-aged man with COVID-19, enrolled during active disease.

J is TRBJ2-7 and V is TRBV7-2, with 9 positions matching TRBD1. This CDR3 is built from 16 residues. V lost 4 bases, J lost 0 bases, and 7 bases stayed unmatched. Per the germline V gene, CDR1 is SGHTA and CDR2 is FQGNSA. In DNA form, the CDR3 reads TGTGCCAGCAGCTCCCAGACAGGGGGTAGCTCCTACGAGCAGTACTTC. Translated, it gives CASSSQTGGSSYEQYF.

The chain combines TRBV6-6 with TRBJ1-1, with TRBD1 matching 7 bases. This CDR3 spans 12 amino acids. Losses at the gene ends were 10 bases for V and 3 bases for J; bases not matched to a gene: 5. Germline V gives CDR1 MNHNY, CDR2 SVGAGI (reference sequence). CDR3 in DNA: TGTGCCACAAACAGGGGTGACACTGAAGCTTTCTTT. This codes for CATNRGDTEAFF.

This chain uses TRBV18 with TRBJ2-6; D is unclear. Trimming took off 3 bases at V and 0 bases at J, with 12 bases between the two ends. This CDR3 has 17 amino acids. Germline V gene data show CDR1 as KGHSH and CDR2 as LQKENI. Here the CDR3 DNA reads TGTGCCAGCTCACCTCTCCCAGAACACTCTGGGGCCAACGTCCTGACTTTC. It encodes CASSPLPEHSGANVLTF.

The CDR3 DNA follows: TGTGCCAGCACCCTCGATGGCTACACCTTC. This encodes CASTLDGYTF. The genes are TRBV2 and TRBJ1-2, with D uncertain. CDR3 length: 10 residues. The V gene lost 7 bases and the J gene lost 6 bases, with 6 bases spanning the gap. The germline gives CDR1 SNHLY, CDR2 FYNNEI. The full variable domain, its missing parts supplied by reference TRBV2 and TRBJ1-2, is EPEVTQTPSHQVTQMGQEVILRCVPISNHLYFYWYRQILGQKVEFLVSFYNNEISEKSEIFDDQFSVERPDGSNFTLKIRSTKLEDSAMYFCASTLDGYTFGSGTRLTVV.

J is TRBJ2-2 and V is TRBV6-5, with TRBD1 matching over 7 bases. J lost 5 bases, V lost 6 bases, and 6 bases had no gene match. Germline V CDR1 and CDR2: MNHEY, SVGAGI. There are 14 residues in the CDR3. CDR3 amino acids: CASRNRGETGELFF. Here the CDR3 DNA reads TGTGCCAGCAGGAACAGGGGAGAGACCGGGGAGCTGTTTTTT.

The chain joins TRBV14 to TRBJ2-7; D is perhaps TRBD2 (5 bases). Germline V gives CDR1 SGHDN, CDR2 FVKESK. The CDR3 extends over 12 amino acids. Trimming stripped 4 bases from V and 3 bases from J, with 7 bases between. DNA for the CDR3: TGTGCCAGCAGCCCGGCGGGCTACGAGCAGTACTTC. As protein: CASSPAGYEQYF.

The chain is built from TRBV5-1 and TRBJ2-7; D perhaps matches TRBD1 (5 bases). The CDR3 totals 16 residues. Trimming left V 4 bases short and J 2 bases short, with 19 bases between. Per germline, CDR1 SGHRS and CDR2 YFSETQ. CDR3 amino acids: CASSRTMTAGPYEQYF. CDR3 DNA sequence: TGCGCCAGCAGCCGAACCATGACAGCCGGGCCCTACGAGCAGTACTTC.

The gene calls are TRBV15 and TRBJ2-3; 8 bases are shared with TRBD1. Per germline, CDR1 LNHNV and CDR2 YYDKDF (reference sequence). The CDR3 covers 13 residues. Germline trimming cut 11 bases from V and 0 bases from J; bases unmatched to any gene: 4. This chain's CDR3 is CAAGGPSTDTQYF. The CDR3 bases are TGTGCCGCAGGGGGCCCGAGCACAGATACGCAGTATTTT.

The chain carries TRBV28 and TRBJ1-1; 7 bases line up with TRBD1. The V segment lost 5 bases and the J segment 0 bases; nucleotides outside the gene matches: 21. Per germline, CDR1 MDHEN and CDR2 SYDVKM. This CDR3 has 20 amino acids. The CDR3 loop is CASSPLVRDRVVLLNTEAFF. The CDR3 region has the DNA TGTGCCAGCAGTCCCCTTGTGCGGGACAGAGTTGTATTATTGAACACTGAAGCTTTCTTT.

CDR3 sequence reads: CASSEEGANSPLHF. CDR3 DNA: TGTGCCAGCAGTGAGGAGGGGGCGAATTCACCCCTCCACTTT. The chain is built from TRBV6-4 and TRBJ1-6; 7 positions agree with TRBD1. CDR1 and CDR2 (germline): MRHNA, SNTAGT. The CDR3 extends over 14 amino acids. V trimming: 3 bases; J trimming: 7 bases; junction bases outside the gene matches: 3.

V and J are TRBV3-1 (or the pseudogene TRBV3-2) and TRBJ2-2, with a weak D call TRBD1 (5 bases). CDR3 length: 14 residues. The V end lost 5 bases, the J end lost 3 bases, and 10 bases lay between the germline ends. Germline CDR1 and CDR2: LGHDT and YNNKEL (reference sequence). The CDR3 protein is CASSDWGDTGELFF. As DNA, the CDR3 is TGTGCCAGCAGCGATTGGGGCGACACCGGGGAGCTGTTTTTT.